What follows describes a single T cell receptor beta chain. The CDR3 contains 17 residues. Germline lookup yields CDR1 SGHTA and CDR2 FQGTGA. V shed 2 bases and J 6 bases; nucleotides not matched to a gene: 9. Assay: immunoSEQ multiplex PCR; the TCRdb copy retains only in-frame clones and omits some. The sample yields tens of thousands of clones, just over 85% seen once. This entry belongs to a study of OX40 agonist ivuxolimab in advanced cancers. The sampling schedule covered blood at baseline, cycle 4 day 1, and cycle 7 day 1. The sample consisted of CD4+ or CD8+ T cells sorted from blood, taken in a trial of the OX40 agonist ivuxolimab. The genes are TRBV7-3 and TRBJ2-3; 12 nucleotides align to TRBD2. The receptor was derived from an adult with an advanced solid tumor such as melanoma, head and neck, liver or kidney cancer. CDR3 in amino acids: CASSLGTLAGGLDTQYF. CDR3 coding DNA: TGTGCCAGCAGCTTAGGGACCCTAGCGGGAGGGCTGGATACGCAGTATTTT.